This TCR beta chain was obtained from a study of T cell responses to AZD1222 COVID-19 vaccine (dated by TCRdb to about 2021). Turning to the overall study: TCR sequencing covered about 230 trial participants: 207 given two doses of AZD1222 and 26 given two doses of MenACWY control vaccine. Enrollment into the trials was organized by age into subgroups of 18-55, 56-69 and 70-plus years, and those subgroups contained roughly 150, 30 and 60 TCR-sequenced participants, respectively.

General findings and caveats noted by the study authors: Most participants were white British and females outnumbered males, and the authors suggested that clonal diversity may have been underestimated. In the small 56-69-year group, the increase in depth fell short of significance, most likely because of low power. No day 14 peak-response samples were available, so repertoires were characterized only after the peak T cell response. Vaccine-associated CD4 TCRs spanned the whole spike protein, with dominant responses in regions 160-218 and 743-854. Epitopes outside the regions mutated in the B.1.351 and B.1.1.7 variants were reportedly recognized by nearly half of the unique spike-specific TCRs. Spike-specific TCR breadth and depth rose significantly after two AZD1222 doses compared with day 0 and with MenACWY recipients. Conclusions about previously exposed vaccinees were limited because only a handful of AZD1222 recipients were SARS-CoV-2 seropositive at baseline.

Read against the paper, the sample's time point label means: about 28 days (+/-7) after the second vaccine dose. Because spike-specific TCR depth and breadth did not differ between the two schedules, AZD1222 recipients who got a second dose at roughly 4 weeks were pooled with those who got a second dose at roughly 12 weeks. The vaccinee samples were drawn from two UK trials, COV001 and COV002, one of which was a single-blind randomized controlled phase 2/3 trial testing AZD1222 (ChAdOx1 nCoV-19) in healthy adults. For TCRbeta chain sequencing, PBMC samples from trial participants were taken at day 0 and at day 28 after the second dose. From its cysteine to its phenylalanine, the CDR3 spans 12 amino acids. Kept here is only the CDR3 DNA, which spans 36 bases and is read in frame from base 1. The germline V gene sets CDR1 to SGHRS and CDR2 to YFSETQ. The V and J ends are trimmed by 0 bases and 3 bases, leaving 3 bases between them.

The CDR3 regions of human TCRbeta chains were analyzed by immunosequencing. The original pipeline was this. Repertoire TCRs were checked for matches against a reference library of SARS-CoV-2-specific TCRs that had been generated using the MIRA antigen-specificity platform. Breadth meant the fraction of unique TCRs that were SARS-CoV-2-associated, whereas depth meant the fraction of total T cells that were SARS-CoV-2-associated. Using the MIRA data, each spike-specific TCR was mapped to the spike region that the TCR reacts to and placed in a CD4 or CD8 class. Log10-transformed breadth and depth values were compared by one-way ANOVA with Sidak's multiple comparisons tests. TCRdb re-hosts the immuneACCESS table, in-frame sequences only. Its copies lack some clones; in the studies checked, an unresolved V gene accounts for under half of them, and the cause for the rest is not known. V and J calls and clone size follow that table, whereas D and trimming were derived from the DNA. The sample table shows around 190,000 clones, and just over 85% are seen once. Of the sample, approximately 10% is held by the ten largest clones.

Turning to this clone: Its recognized antigen is unknown. No base qualities exist here, and no much larger clone lies one base off it.

The chain is made from TRBV5-1 and TRBJ1-1; there is no confident call for the D gene. Here the sequenced sample was peripheral blood, taken 28 days after the second AZD1222 dose. The sequence came from an adult who received the AZD1222 COVID-19 vaccine. Here is the DNA: TGCGCCAGCAGCTTGGCGGACACTGAAGCTTTCTTT. This yields the protein CASSLADTEAFF.